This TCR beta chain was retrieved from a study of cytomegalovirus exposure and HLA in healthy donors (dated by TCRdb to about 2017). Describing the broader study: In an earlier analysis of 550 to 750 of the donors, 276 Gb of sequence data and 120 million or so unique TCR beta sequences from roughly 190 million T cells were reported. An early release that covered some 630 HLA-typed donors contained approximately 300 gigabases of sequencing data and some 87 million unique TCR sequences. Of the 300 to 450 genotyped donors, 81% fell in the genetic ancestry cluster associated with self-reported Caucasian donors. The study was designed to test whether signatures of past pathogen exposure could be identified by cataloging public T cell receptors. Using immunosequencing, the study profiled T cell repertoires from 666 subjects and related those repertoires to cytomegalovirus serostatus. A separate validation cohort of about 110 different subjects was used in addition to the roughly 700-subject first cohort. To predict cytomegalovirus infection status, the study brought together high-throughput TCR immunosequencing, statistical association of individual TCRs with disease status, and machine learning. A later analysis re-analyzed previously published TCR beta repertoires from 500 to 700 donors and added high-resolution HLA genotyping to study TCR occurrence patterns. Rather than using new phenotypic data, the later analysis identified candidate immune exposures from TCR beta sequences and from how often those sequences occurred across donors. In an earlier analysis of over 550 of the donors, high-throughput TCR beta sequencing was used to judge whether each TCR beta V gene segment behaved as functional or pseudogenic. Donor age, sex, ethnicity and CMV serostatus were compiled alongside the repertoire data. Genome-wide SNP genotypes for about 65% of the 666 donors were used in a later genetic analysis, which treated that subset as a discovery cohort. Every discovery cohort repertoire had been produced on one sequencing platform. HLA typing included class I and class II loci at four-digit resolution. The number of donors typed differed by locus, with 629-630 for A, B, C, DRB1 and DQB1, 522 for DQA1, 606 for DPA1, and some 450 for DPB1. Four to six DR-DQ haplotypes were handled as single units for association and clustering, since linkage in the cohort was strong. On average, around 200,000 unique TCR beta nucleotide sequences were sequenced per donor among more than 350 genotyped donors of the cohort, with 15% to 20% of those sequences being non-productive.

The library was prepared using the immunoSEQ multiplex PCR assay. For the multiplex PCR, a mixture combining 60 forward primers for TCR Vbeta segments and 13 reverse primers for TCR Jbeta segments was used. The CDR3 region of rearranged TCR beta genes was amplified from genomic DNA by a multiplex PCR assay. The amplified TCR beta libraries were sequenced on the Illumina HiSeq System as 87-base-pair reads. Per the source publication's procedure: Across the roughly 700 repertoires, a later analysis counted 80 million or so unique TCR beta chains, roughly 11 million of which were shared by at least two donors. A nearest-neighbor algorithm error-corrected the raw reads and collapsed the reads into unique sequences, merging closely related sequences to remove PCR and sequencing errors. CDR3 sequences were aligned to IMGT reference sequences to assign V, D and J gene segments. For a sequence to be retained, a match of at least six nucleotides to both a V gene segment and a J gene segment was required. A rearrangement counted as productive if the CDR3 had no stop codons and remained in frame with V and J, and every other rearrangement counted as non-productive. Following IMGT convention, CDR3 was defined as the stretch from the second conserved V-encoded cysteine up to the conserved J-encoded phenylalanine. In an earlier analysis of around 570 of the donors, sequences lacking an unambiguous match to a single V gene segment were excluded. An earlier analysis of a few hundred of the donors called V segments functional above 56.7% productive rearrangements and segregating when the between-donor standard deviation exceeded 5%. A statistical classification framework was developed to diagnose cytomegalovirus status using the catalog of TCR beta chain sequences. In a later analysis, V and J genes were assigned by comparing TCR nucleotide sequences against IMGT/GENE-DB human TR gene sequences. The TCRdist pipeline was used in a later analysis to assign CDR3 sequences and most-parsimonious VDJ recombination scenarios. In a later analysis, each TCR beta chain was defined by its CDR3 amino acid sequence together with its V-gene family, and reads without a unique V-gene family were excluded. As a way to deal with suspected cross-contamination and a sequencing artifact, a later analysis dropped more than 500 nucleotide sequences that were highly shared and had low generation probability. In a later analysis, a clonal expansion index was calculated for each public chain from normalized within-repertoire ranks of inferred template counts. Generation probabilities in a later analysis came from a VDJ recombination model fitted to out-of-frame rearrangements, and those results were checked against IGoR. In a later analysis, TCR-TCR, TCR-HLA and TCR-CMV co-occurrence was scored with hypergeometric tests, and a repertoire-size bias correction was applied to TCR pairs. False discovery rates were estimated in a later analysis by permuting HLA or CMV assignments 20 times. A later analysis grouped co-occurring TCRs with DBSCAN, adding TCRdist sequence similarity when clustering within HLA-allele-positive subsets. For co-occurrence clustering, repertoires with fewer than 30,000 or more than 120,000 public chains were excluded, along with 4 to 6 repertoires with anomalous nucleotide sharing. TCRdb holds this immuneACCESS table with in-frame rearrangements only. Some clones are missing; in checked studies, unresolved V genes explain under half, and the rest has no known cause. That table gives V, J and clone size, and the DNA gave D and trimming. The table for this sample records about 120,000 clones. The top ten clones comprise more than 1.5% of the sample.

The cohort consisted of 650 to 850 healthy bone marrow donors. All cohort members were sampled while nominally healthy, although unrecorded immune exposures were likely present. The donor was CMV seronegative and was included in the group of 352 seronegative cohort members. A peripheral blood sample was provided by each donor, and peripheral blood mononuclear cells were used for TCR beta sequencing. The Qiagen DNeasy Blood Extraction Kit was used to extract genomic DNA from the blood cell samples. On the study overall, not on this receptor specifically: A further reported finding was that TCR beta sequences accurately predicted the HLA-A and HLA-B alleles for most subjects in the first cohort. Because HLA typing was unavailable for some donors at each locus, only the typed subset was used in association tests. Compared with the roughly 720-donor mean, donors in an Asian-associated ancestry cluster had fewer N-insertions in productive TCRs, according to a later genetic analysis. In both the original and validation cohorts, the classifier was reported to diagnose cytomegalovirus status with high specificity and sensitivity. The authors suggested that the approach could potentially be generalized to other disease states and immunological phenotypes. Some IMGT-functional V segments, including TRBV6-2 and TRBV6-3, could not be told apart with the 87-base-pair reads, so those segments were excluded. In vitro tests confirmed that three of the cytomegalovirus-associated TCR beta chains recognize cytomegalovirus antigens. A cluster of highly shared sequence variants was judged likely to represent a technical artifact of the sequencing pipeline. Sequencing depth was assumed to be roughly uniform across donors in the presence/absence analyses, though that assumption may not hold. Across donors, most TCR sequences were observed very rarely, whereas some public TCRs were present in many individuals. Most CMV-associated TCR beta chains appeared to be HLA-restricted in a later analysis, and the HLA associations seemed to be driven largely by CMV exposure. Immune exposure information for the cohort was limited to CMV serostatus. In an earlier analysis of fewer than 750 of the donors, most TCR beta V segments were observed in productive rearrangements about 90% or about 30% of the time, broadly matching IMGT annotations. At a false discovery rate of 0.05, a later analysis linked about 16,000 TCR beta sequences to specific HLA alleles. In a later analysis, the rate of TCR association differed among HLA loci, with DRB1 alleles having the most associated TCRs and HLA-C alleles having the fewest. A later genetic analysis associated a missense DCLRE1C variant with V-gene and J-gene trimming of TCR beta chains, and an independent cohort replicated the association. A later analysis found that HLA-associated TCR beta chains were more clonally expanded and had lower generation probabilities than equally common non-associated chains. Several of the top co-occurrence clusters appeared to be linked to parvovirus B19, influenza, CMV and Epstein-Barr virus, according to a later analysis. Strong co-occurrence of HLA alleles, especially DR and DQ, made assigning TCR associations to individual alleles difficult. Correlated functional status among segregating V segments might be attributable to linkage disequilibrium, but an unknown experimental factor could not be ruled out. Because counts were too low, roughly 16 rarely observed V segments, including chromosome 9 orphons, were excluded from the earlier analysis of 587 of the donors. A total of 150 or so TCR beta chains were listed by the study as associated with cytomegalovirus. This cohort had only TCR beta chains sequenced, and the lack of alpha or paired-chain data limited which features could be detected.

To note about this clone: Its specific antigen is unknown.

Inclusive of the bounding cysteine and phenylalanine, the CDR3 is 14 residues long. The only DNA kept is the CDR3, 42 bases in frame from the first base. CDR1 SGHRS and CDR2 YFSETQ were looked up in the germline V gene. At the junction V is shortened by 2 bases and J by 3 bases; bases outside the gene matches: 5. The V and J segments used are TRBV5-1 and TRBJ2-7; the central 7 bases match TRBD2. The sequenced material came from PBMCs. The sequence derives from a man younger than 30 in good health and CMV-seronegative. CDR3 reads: CASSFSGLGYEQYF. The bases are TGCGCCAGCAGCTTCAGTGGACTAGGCTACGAGCAGTACTTC.